This T cell receptor beta chain was observed in a study of shared clonotypes between healthy human individuals. Turning to this clone: Its antigen is unidentified. Other DNA sequences within the sample encode an identical CDR3.

Cells designated naive CD8 were CD45RO-negative and were positively selected for CCR7, with terminally differentiated effector memory CD45RA+ cells excluded. Study-wide points: Donors were few, which limited the genetic and exposure-history diversity represented. Sampling covered nothing but blood. Tissue TCR repertoires likely differ from those found in blood. Non-shared clonotypes had lower generation probabilities than those shared by all four donors.

Splitting of each subset's genomic DNA was done evenly across several immunoSEQ plates. Measured with immunoSEQ multiplex PCR; TCRdb has only the in-frame clones, and not every one. The table lists a few million clones, around 93% of them singletons. Trimming cost V 3 bases and J 2 bases, with 10 bases left between them. Germline lookup yields CDR1 MNHEY and CDR2 SVGAGI. CDR3 length: 14 residues. The origin of this receptor is a man aged 18-30 years in good health. Some clones in this sample may be carry-over from other donors' samples. The rearrangement joins TRBV6-5 to TRBJ1-1, with D uncertain. The specimen was naive CD8+ T cells from PBMCs. The CDR3 DNA is TGTGCCAGCAGTTATTTTGCAGGAAACACTGAAGCTTTCTTT. Translation: CASSYFAGNTEAFF.